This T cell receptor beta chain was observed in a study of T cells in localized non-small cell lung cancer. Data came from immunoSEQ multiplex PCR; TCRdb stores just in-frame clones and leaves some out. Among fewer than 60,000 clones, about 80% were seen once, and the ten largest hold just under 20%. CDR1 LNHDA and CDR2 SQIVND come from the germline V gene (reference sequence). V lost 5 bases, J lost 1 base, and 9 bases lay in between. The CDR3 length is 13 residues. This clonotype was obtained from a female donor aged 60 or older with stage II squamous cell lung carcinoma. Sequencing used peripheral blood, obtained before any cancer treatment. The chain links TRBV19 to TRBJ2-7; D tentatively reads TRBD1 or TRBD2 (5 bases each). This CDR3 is CASSWDGSYEQYF. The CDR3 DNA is TGTGCCAGTAGTTGGGACGGATCCTACGAGCAGTACTTC.